The 27 T cell receptor beta chains below were found in one sample sequenced in a study of blood T cell repertoires in COVID-19 (dated by TCRdb to 2020 to 2021). The protocol used for the library was the immunoSEQ multiplex PCR assay. TCRdb stores this immuneACCESS table with in-frame sequences only. Part of the clones is absent; in the studies checked, under half of the shortfall reflects unresolved V genes, and no reason is known for the rest. This sample has tens of thousands of clones in its table, and around nine tenths of those were observed once. Around 4.8% of the sample goes to the ten largest clones. Sequencing was carried out using peripheral blood. The receptors were sampled from a man aged 55-75 years with acute or convalescent COVID-19.

This clone was seen only once. The genes are TRBV29-1 and TRBJ2-3; 8 nucleotides agree with TRBD2. V shed 5 bases and J 5 bases; nucleotides not matched to a gene: 18. Germline V gene sequence: CDR1 SQVTM, CDR2 ANQGSEA. The CDR3 consists of 17 residues. The CDR3 loop is CSVTRLAGRSSEDTQYF. The DNA for the CDR3 is TGCAGCGTTACCCGATTAGCGGGACGGTCTAGCGAAGATACGCAGTATTTT.

The CDR3 nucleotides read TGTGCCAGCAGCTCTAGCGGGAGCGGAACCGGGGAGCTGTTTTTT. This encodes CASSSSGSGTGELFF. The V call is TRBV5-5, the J call TRBJ2-2; 10 positions agree with TRBD2. The CDR3 contains 15 residues. V dropped 3 bases and J dropped 5; count of bases not matched to a gene: 4. In germline, CDR1 is SGHKS, CDR2 YYEKEE (reference sequence).

This rearrangement joins TRBV18 to TRBJ2-2; D remains unclear. Deletions cut 5 bases from V and 1 base from J, with 5 bases between. Per the germline V gene, CDR1 is KGHSH and CDR2 is LQKENI. This CDR3 comprises 13 residues. The CDR3 DNA is TGTGCCAGCTCAACATTGAACACCGGGGAGCTGTTTTTT. Its protein is CASSTLNTGELFF.

The genes are TRBV27 and TRBJ1-2, with 7 bases aligning to TRBD1. Germline CDR1 is MNHEY and CDR2 is SMNVEV (reference sequence). This CDR3 contains 14 residues. V was pared by 1 base and J by 4 bases, with 3 bases of the junction left unmatched. The CDR3 is CASSLLGGGYGYTF. Here the CDR3 DNA reads TGTGCCAGCAGTTTATTAGGGGGCGGCTATGGCTACACCTTC.

V usage is TRBV5-1 and J usage is TRBJ2-4, with 9 bases aligning to TRBD2. With 6 bases clipped from V and 4 bases from J, the junction kept 14 bases outside the gene matches. CDR1 and CDR2 (germline): SGHRS, YFSETQ. The CDR3 loop spans 17 amino acids. CDR3 in DNA: TGCGCCAGCAAGGGTGGGGCTAAGCGGGAGGATAAAAACATTCAGTACTTC. Translated, it gives CASKGGAKREDKNIQYF.

The chain employs TRBV5-1 and TRBJ1-3; TRBD1 agrees at 7 bases. Per germline, CDR1 SGHRS and CDR2 YFSETQ. The CDR3 extends over 16 amino acids. V lost 0 bases, J lost 0 bases, and 3 bases stayed unmatched. CDR3 nucleotides: TGCGCCAGCAGCTTGGGACAGGGTAACTCTGGAAACACCATATATTTT. It is translated as CASSLGQGNSGNTIYF.

V is TRBV5-1 and J is TRBJ2-2; 8 bases line up with TRBD1. The germline V gene encodes CDR1 SGHRS and CDR2 YFSETQ. V dropped 0 bases and J dropped 2; count of bases not matched to a gene: 3. The CDR3 contains 16 residues. The CDR3 DNA sequence: TGCGCCAGCAGCTTGGGAGGGACAGGAAACACCGGGGAGCTGTTTTTT. Protein sequence: CASSLGGTGNTGELFF.

The chain carries TRBV6-6 and TRBJ1-3; 8 bases match TRBD1. The germline CDR1 and CDR2 sequences are MNHNY and SVGAGI (reference sequence). With 6 bases clipped from V and 6 bases from J, the junction kept 7 bases outside the gene matches. The length of the CDR3 is 14 residues. CDR3 sequence (DNA): TGTGCCAGCAGCCTACGACAGGGGCCAAACACCATATATTTT. Translated: CASSLRQGPNTIYF.

This chain uses TRBV24-1 with TRBJ2-1, with D unclear. Looked up from germline, CDR1 is KGHDR and CDR2 is SFDVKD. Deletions cut 8 bases from V and 3 bases from J, with 7 bases between. The CDR3 totals 12 residues. CDR3 DNA sequence: TGTGCCACCAAAAGACACTACAATGAGCAGTTCTTC. Translation gives CATKRHYNEQFF.

The chain carries TRBV28 and TRBJ2-3, with TRBD2 matching 10 bases. The germline V gene encodes CDR1 MDHEN and CDR2 SYDVKM. V shed 2 bases, J shed 2 bases, and the junction held 7 bases outside the gene matches. The CDR3 contains 17 residues. CDR3 DNA: TGTGCCAGCAGTTTACGGAATAGCGGGAGGTACACAGATACGCAGTATTTT. It yields the protein CASSLRNSGRYTDTQYF.

V and J are TRBV4-1 and TRBJ2-5; 10 nucleotides line up with TRBD2. Unmatched junction bases numbered 7, after V lost 0 bases and J lost 6 bases. Germline V CDR1 and CDR2: MGHRA, YSYEKL. The CDR3 runs 16 residues. The CDR3 sequence: CASSQDPSGSSKTQYF. CDR3 nucleotides: TGCGCCAGCAGCCAAGATCCTAGCGGGAGCTCGAAGACCCAGTACTTC.

This sequence joins TRBV29-1 and TRBJ1-2; possibly TRBD1 for D (6 bases). Germline V gives CDR1 SQVTM, CDR2 ANQGSEA. The CDR3 is 12 residues long. V gave up 6 bases and J gave up 4 bases, with 12 bases separating them. The CDR3 DNA reads as TGCAGCGTGACGGACAGATTCTATGGCTACACCTTC. Translation gives CSVTDRFYGYTF.

The chain has TRBV11-3 and TRBJ2-2; TRBD1 is a possible D gene (5 bases). This CDR3 region has 16 residues. The germline CDR1 and CDR2 sequences are SGHNT and YENEEA. Trimming shortened V by 4 bases and J by 4 bases, and 16 bases separated the two germline ends. The CDR3 DNA reads TGTGCCAGCAGCTCCTCACCGACAGCCACCACCGGGGAGCTGTTTTTT. Its translation is CASSSSPTATTGELFF.

A few counts support this clone. V and J are TRBV29-1 and TRBJ1-5; TRBD1 matches 7 bases. The V gene end was trimmed by 4 bases and the J gene end by 4 bases; junction bases not matched to a gene: 4. The CDR3 length is 13 residues. Germline V gene lookup returns CDR1 SQVTM and CDR2 ANQGSEA. DNA of the CDR3: TGCAGCGTTGTTGAACAGGGGAATCAGCCCCAGCATTTT. It specifies CSVVEQGNQPQHF.

The chain recombines TRBV3-1 (or the pseudogene TRBV3-2) with TRBJ1-3, with D maybe TRBD1 (6 bases). Trimming took 4 bases from V and 6 from J, leaving 13 bases between them. Germline V gene lookup returns CDR1 LGHDT and CDR2 YNNKEL (reference sequence). CDR3 length: 14 amino acids. CDR3: CASSLRGGVNTIYF. The CDR3 nucleotides are TGTGCCAGCAGCCTTCGGGGGGGCGTAAACACCATATATTTT.

The V call is TRBV6-5, the J call TRBJ2-1; perhaps TRBD2 as D (5 bases). This CDR3 contains 15 residues. Germline loops: CDR1 MNHEY, CDR2 SVGAGI. V was pared by 5 bases and J by 4 bases, with 15 bases between. This CDR3 is CASSPPGIRYNEQFF. Written as DNA, the CDR3 is TGTGCCAGCAGTCCCCCGGGAATCAGGTACAATGAGCAGTTCTTC.

Only a few counts were recorded for this clone. CDR3 nucleotide sequence: TGTGCCAGCAACCTTCCGGGGGGACGGGACATCTATGGCTACACCTTC. It is translated as CASNLPGGRDIYGYTF. The V gene is TRBV28, the J gene TRBJ1-2, with a weak D call TRBD1 (6 bases). The CDR3 totals 16 residues. V lost 7 bases and J lost 4, with 22 bases in between. The germline CDR1 and CDR2 sequences are MDHEN and SYDVKM.

The rearrangement uses TRBV24-1 and TRBJ2-1, with D perhaps matching TRBD1 (5 bases). Trimming cost V 8 bases and J 4 bases, with 14 bases left between them. The germline V gene encodes CDR1 KGHDR and CDR2 SFDVKD. CDR3 length: 14 residues. The DNA for the CDR3 is TGTGCCACCACAGGGCCCTTACCTTACAATGAGCAGTTCTTC. This gives the protein CATTGPLPYNEQFF.

This chain uses TRBV6-1 with TRBJ1-5; 7 positions match TRBD1. Germline trimming cut 1 base from V and 6 bases from J; bases unmatched to any gene: 9. CDR1 is MNHNS, CDR2 SASEGT, per germline. This CDR3 region has 16 residues. The CDR3 protein is CASSEEGAGKSQPQHF. The CDR3 DNA reads as TGTGCCAGCAGTGAAGAGGGGGCAGGGAAAAGTCAGCCCCAGCATTTT.

V gene TRBV3-1 (or the pseudogene TRBV3-2) combines with J gene TRBJ1-3, with D maybe TRBD1 (6 bases). The CDR3 consists of 17 residues. V was trimmed by 0 bases and J by 4 bases, leaving 16 bases between them. CDR1 is LGHDT and CDR2 is YNNKEL in the germline V gene (reference sequence). In nucleotides, the CDR3 is TGTGCCAGCAGCCAAGATGACAGGAAATACCCCGGAAACACCATATATTTT. Its translation: CASSQDDRKYPGNTIYF.

V and J are TRBV24-1 and TRBJ2-3, with a possible D match to TRBD2 (6 bases). Trimming pared 1 base from V and 9 bases from J, leaving 7 bases between. This CDR3 has 12 amino acids. The V gene's germline CDR1 is KGHDR and CDR2 SFDVKD. This CDR3 reads CATSDFRGTQYF. For the CDR3, the DNA is TGTGCCACCAGTGATTTCCGGGGGACGCAGTATTTT.

This chain connects TRBV5-1 to TRBJ1-1, with a tentative D call TRBD1 (6 bases). This CDR3 region has 15 residues. The germline V gene encodes CDR1 SGHRS and CDR2 YFSETQ. Between the trimmed V and J ends, which lost 2 bases and 2 bases, there was a span of 13 bases. CDR3 nucleotides: TGCGCCAGCAGCTTCGATTCGGGGGGCAACACTGAAGCTTTCTTT. Its translation: CASSFDSGGNTEAFF.

The chain carries TRBV19 and TRBJ2-7; the match to TRBD2 covers 10 bases. V lost 6 bases, J lost 7 bases, and 9 bases stayed unmatched. CDR1 and CDR2 from the germline V gene are LNHDA and SQIVND (reference sequence). The CDR3 totals 14 residues. CDR3 in amino acids: CASRGASGSGEQYF. The CDR3, as DNA: TGTGCCAGTAGAGGGGCTAGCGGGAGCGGGGAGCAGTACTTC.

J is TRBJ2-2 and V is TRBV7-9; D not certain. V dropped 4 bases and J dropped 4 bases, with 13 bases sitting between them. The CDR3 totals 15 residues. CDR1 and CDR2 (germline): SEHNR, FQNEAQ (reference sequence). CDR3 in DNA: TGTGCCAGCAGCTCCCCCCTGACGGGCACCGGGGAGCTGTTTTTT. It yields the protein CASSSPLTGTGELFF.

This clone was recorded a few times. The rearrangement joins TRBV7-9 to TRBJ2-5; tentative D call: TRBD1 (6 bases). CDR1 and CDR2 from the germline V gene are SEHNR and FQNEAQ (reference sequence). The length of the CDR3 is 16 residues. The V and J ends lost 1 base and 3 bases respectively, with 15 bases between them. The CDR3 is CASSLEGVPSKETQYF. DNA for the CDR3: TGTGCCAGCAGCTTAGAGGGGGTCCCGTCCAAAGAGACCCAGTACTTC.

The sample holds one count of this clone. CDR3 nucleotides: TGCGCCAGCAGCTTACATCAGGGTGAGGCTGGCTACACCTTC. Protein: CASSLHQGEAGYTF. J is TRBJ1-2 and V is TRBV5-1; TRBD1 might be the D (5 bases). V was clipped by 2 bases and J by 7 bases, with 15 bases between them. Germline-derived CDR1 and CDR2 are SGHRS and YFSETQ. The CDR3 has 14 amino acids.

The chain has TRBV3-1 (or the pseudogene TRBV3-2) and TRBJ2-1; the match to TRBD2 covers 10 bases. The germline V gene encodes CDR1 LGHDT and CDR2 YNNKEL (reference sequence). CDR3 size: 19 residues. V lost 1 base to trimming and J lost 3 bases; unmatched junction nucleotides: 12. CDR3 residues: CASSQVRVEGLAYYNEQFF. The CDR3 DNA is TGTGCCAGCAGCCAAGTAAGAGTGGAGGGACTAGCGTACTACAATGAGCAGTTCTTC.